Sequencing of this TCR beta chain was carried out in a study of T cell responses to AZD1222 COVID-19 vaccine (dated by TCRdb to about 2021). For context, the study as a whole: TCR sequencing covered 230 to 250 trial participants: 200 to 220 given two doses of AZD1222 and 26 given two doses of MenACWY control vaccine. Trial participants were enrolled into age subgroups of 18-55, 56-69 and 70-plus years, which contained roughly 150, 30 and 60 TCR-sequenced participants, respectively. General study outcomes and caveats: In the small 56-69-year group, the increase in depth fell short of significance, most likely because of low power. Nearly half of unique spike-specific TCRs reportedly recognized epitopes outside regions mutated in the B.1.351 and B.1.1.7 variants. Conclusions about previously exposed vaccinees were limited because only six AZD1222 recipients were SARS-CoV-2 seropositive at baseline. After two AZD1222 doses, spike-specific TCR breadth and depth were significantly higher than at day 0 and than in MenACWY recipients. Most participants were white British and females outnumbered males, and the authors suggested that clonal diversity may have been underestimated. The vaccine-associated CD4 TCRs covered the entire spike protein, and the dominant responses fell in regions 160-218 and 743-854. Because no day 14 peak-response samples were available, the repertoires could be characterized only after the peak T cell response.

The CDR3 regions of human TCRbeta chains were analyzed by immunosequencing. As for the original processing: TCRs in the repertoires were matched against a reference library of SARS-CoV-2-specific TCRs that had been generated with the MIRA antigen-specificity platform. Breadth was defined as the fraction of unique TCRs that were SARS-CoV-2-associated, and depth was defined as the fraction of total T cells that were SARS-CoV-2-associated. Using the MIRA data, every spike-specific TCR was mapped to the spike region that the TCR reacted to and assigned to either a CD4 or a CD8 class. Log10-transformed breadth and depth values were compared by one-way ANOVA with Sidak's multiple comparisons tests. TCRdb carries this immuneACCESS record with in-frame sequences only. Its versions omit some clonotypes, under half of them owing to an unresolved V gene in the studies checked, with the rest unexplained. From that table come the V and J calls and clone size; the DNA was used to work out D and trimming. The sample table contains 55,000 to 70,000 clones; only one count was recorded for roughly 87% of them. Roughly 6.1% of the sample is in the top ten clones.

V and J are trimmed by 4 bases and 5 bases, and the gene matches miss 7 bases of the junction. Per the germline V gene, KGHDR is the CDR1 and SFDVKD is the CDR2. The CDR3 runs 15 residues from the cysteine to the phenylalanine. Just CDR3 DNA is preserved here, 45 bases in frame from base 1. Interpreted using the paper, the time point label stands for: about 28 days (+/-7) after the second vaccine dose. AZD1222 recipients whose second dose came at about 4 weeks and those whose second dose came at about 12 weeks were combined into one group, since spike-specific TCR depth and breadth did not differ between the two schedules. Vaccinee samples came from UK trials COV001 and COV002, including a single-blind randomized controlled phase 2/3 trial of AZD1222 (ChAdOx1 nCoV-19) in healthy adults. For TCRbeta chain sequencing, PBMC samples from trial participants were taken at day 0 and at day 28 after the second dose.

About this clone: Its antigen is not yet known. The input lacks base qualities; no much larger clone sits a single base away.

The sequence came from an adult who received the AZD1222 COVID-19 vaccine. Here the sequenced sample was peripheral blood, taken 28 days after the second AZD1222 dose. This receptor chain uses TRBV24-1 and TRBJ2-7, with 10 bases aligning to TRBD1. This receptor carries the CDR3 CATSETGTGVHEQYF. The DNA sequence is as follows: TGTGCCACCAGTGAGACCGGGACAGGGGTCCACGAGCAGTACTTC.